This T cell receptor (beta chain) is drawn from a study of shared clonotypes between healthy human individuals (dated by TCRdb to about 2020). Turning to the overall study: The cohort comprised a couple of women and three men aged 18 to 49 years. Between about 0.85 and 10 billion PBMCs per donor were obtained by leukapheresis. Different laboratories and diverse techniques were used to prepare libraries and sequence TCR repertoires, to increase sequencing depth and limit assay-specific biases. For each donor, three plates each were used for CD4 naive and CD4 memory, two plates were used for CD8 naive, and one plate was used for CD8 memory. Blood TCR repertoires of 5 or 6 healthy adults were deeply sequenced to estimate repertoire size and the extent of clonotype sharing between individuals.

About this clone: The antigen it recognizes is unknown. One base away there is no much larger clone; base qualities are not given.

The research as a whole found: Sampling was restricted to blood, and TCR repertoires in tissue are likely to differ from TCR repertoires in blood. Compared with non-shared clonotypes, the clonotypes found in all four sorted-subset donors had higher generation probabilities. Larger estimated clonotype richness was generally found for naive subsets than for memory subsets. The small number of donors limited the genetic and exposure-history diversity represented. Sharing across a handful of donors was observed for about 5% of naive CD4, over 3% of naive CD8, around 2.5% of memory CD4, and around 0.4% of memory CD8 clonotypes. Even with the large sequencing depth, rarefaction of the sorted-subset datasets indicated that sequencing was incomplete. Pairwise subsampling led to the expectation that sequencing depth would affect the degree of clonotype sharing among donors.

CDR1 and CDR2 were assigned from the germline V gene as MDHEN and SYDVKM. For this chain, trimming is 6 bases at the V end and 8 bases at the J end, and the number of junction bases without a gene match is 8. From the cysteine up to the phenylalanine, the CDR3 has a length of 14 residues. Solely the CDR3 DNA is kept, with 42 bases framed from the first base. Using the deep immunoSEQ assay, TCR CDR3 regions were amplified from genomic DNA by multiplex PCR. Genomic DNA extracted from each cell subset was distributed evenly over all wells of several immunoSEQ 96-well plates, and each plate served as one replicate. Each replicate PCR for sorted subsets received around 200 ng genomic DNA, equal to about 30,000 T cell genomes. The purified libraries were quantified using a Qubit 3.0 fluorometer, sized with a Bioanalyzer 2100, and then quantified again using the KAPA Library Quantification kit. Every immunoSEQ 96-well plate was sequenced on a separate single-read 150-cycle Illumina NextSeq 550 flow cell. On the authors' methods: The immunoSEQ output contained only junctional sequences without quality scores, so filtering could not match that applied to full-length reads. Sequences were annotated with PyIR, a Python wrapper for IgBLAST v1.9, and V/J genes and CDR3 were assigned using IMGT germline references. Reads were filtered out if the reads had weak V/J assignments (E-value above 1e-6), no CDR3, stop codons, out-of-frame junctions, or ambiguous translated residues. A V3J clonotype was defined by an identical inferred V gene, J gene, and CDR3 amino acid sequence. To compute the percentage overlap between repertoires, the number of shared unique clonotypes was divided by the size of the smaller repertoire. RTK rarefaction, the Chao1 estimator, and Recon v2.1 estimates of unobserved clonotypes were used to assess repertoire richness. Generation probabilities were computed with OLGA for all TCRbeta clonotypes obtained by the gDNA method from several donors. Here the immuneACCESS table is served through TCRdb, limited to in-frame sequences with V and J called. Missing clones are a known gap in these copies; in checked studies unresolved V genes cover under half, and the rest lacks a known reason. The DNA was the basis for D and trimming; V, J and clone size are from that table. The sample yields about 2.1 million clones; around 93% were counted once. Over 1.5% of the sample belongs to the ten largest clones.

CD8 naive samples consisted of CD45RO-negative cells that were positively selected for CCR7, yielding a CD45RA+CCR7+ population without TemRA cells. The donors were healthy, HIV-negative adults with no recently reported acute infections or vaccinations. Every donor was a Caucasian adult residing in Nashville, Tennessee, USA. Blood was collected by leukapheresis, and PBMCs were isolated by Ficoll-Histopaque density gradient centrifugation and then cryopreserved in liquid nitrogen vapor phase. Analytical flow cytometry was used to check the purity and quantity of each magnetically sorted T cell population. Each sorted fraction had its genomic DNA isolated and then quantified by UV absorbance on a Nanodrop 2000c.

This chain is built from TRBV28 and TRBJ2-2; 8 central nucleotides agree with TRBD1. Sequencing used naive CD8+ T cells from PBMCs. Explained via the paper, the cell subset or site label denotes: CD45RA+CCR7+. The sequence was obtained from a man aged 18 to 29 in good health. Some clones in this sample may be carry-over from other donors' samples. The sequenced DNA: TGTGCCAGCAGCAAACAGGGGGATAAGGGGGAGCTGTTTTTT. The translation is CASSKQGDKGELFF.